The 25 T cell receptor beta chains below come from one sample, sequenced in a study of Graves' ophthalmopathy and Graves' hyperthyroidism. RNA transcripts yielded amplified TCR beta CDR3 regions. The first round was an RT-PCR with HTBI primers, and the second round was a multiplex PCR. TCRdb re-analysed the multiplex PCR reads in MiXCR, keeping a single row per CDR3 protein. The sample contains hundreds of thousands of distinct CDR3 sequences, around 42% of which appear only once. The sample taken for sequencing was peripheral blood. The receptor set was obtained from an adult man with Graves' ophthalmopathy.

The chain recombines TRBV7-3 with TRBJ2-5; 7 positions match TRBD2. The germline gives CDR1 SGHTA, CDR2 FQGTGA. The CDR3 length is 13 residues. Germline trimming cut 3 bases from V and 5 bases from J; bases unmatched to any gene: 3. The CDR3 is CASSLGGMETQYF. The CDR3 DNA sequence: TGTGCCAGCAGCTTGGGAGGGATGGAGACCCAGTACTTC. Together with reference TRBV7-3 and TRBJ2-5, the CDR3 gives the full variable domain: GAGVSQTPSNKVTEKGKYVELRCDPISGHTALYWYRQSLGQGPEFLIYFQGTGAADDSGLPNDRFFAVRPEGSVSTLKIQRTERGDSAVYLCASSLGGMETQYFGPGTRLLVL.

This clonotype was observed a few times. The rearrangement uses TRBV24-1 and TRBJ2-7; D unresolved. The germline gives CDR1 KGHDR, CDR2 SFDVKD. Trimming took 0 bases from V and 2 from J, leaving 10 bases between them. This CDR3 comprises 15 residues. Here the CDR3 DNA reads TGTGCCACCAGTGATTTGGTGGACGGCGCCTACGAGCAGTACTTC. Protein product: CATSDLVDGAYEQYF.

This rearrangement joins TRBV7-2 to TRBJ1-2; D call uncertain. The ends were cut back, 5 bases at V and 6 bases at J, with 16 bases in the middle. Germline-derived CDR1 and CDR2 are SGHTA and FQGNSA. CDR3 length: 14 amino acids. CDR3 in amino acids: CASSTRTLRDGYTF. The CDR3, as DNA: TGTGCCAGCAGCACCCGGACTCTTCGGGATGGCTACACCTTC.

In this sample, this clonotype turned up a few times. J is TRBJ2-5 and V is TRBV3-1; TRBD2 agrees at 7 bases. Germline CDR1 and CDR2: LGHDT and YNNKEL (reference sequence). The trim removed 2 bases at V and 4 bases at J, leaving 13 bases unmatched. This CDR3 region has 17 residues. The CDR3 DNA follows: TGTGCCAGCAGCCAACGCCAGCCTAGCGGTGGGGGAGAGACCCAGTACTTC. Its translation: CASSQRQPSGGGETQYF.

The rearrangement links TRBV5-1 to TRBJ1-5; D is undetermined. This CDR3 is built from 16 residues. The V gene's germline CDR1 is SGHRS and CDR2 YFSETQ. With 0 bases removed from V and 1 base from J, the gap between germline ends came to 11 bases. CDR3 sequence reads: CASSLEGGVSNQPQHF. The DNA for the CDR3 is TGCGCCAGCAGCTTGGAGGGTGGGGTAAGCAATCAGCCCCAGCATTTT. The full variable domain, in which reference TRBV5-1 and TRBJ1-5 provide the parts outside the CDR3, is KAGVTQTPRYLIKTRGQQVTLSCSPISGHRSVSWYQQTPGQGLQFLFEYFSETQRNKGNFPGRFSGRQFSNSRSEMNVSTLELGDSALYLCASSLEGGVSNQPQHFGDGTRLSIL.

For the CDR3, the DNA is TGCGCCAGCAGTGAGGGGACGGGGGGGCGGATCGGGGAGCTGTTTTTT. Translating gives CASSEGTGGRIGELFF. The chain links TRBV10-1 to TRBJ2-2; the match to TRBD2 covers 8 bases. V was clipped by 2 bases and J by 7 bases; unmatched bases: 9. The CDR3 has 16 residues. Germline CDR1 reads WNHNN; CDR2 reads SYGVQD (reference sequence).

The chain recombines TRBV20-1 with TRBJ1-4; D uncertain. Per the germline V gene, CDR1 is DFQATT and CDR2 is SNEGSKA (reference sequence). This CDR3 has 16 residues. Trimming cost V 0 bases and J 0 bases, with 11 bases left between them. CDR3 amino acids: CSARDRLIATNEKLFF. In DNA, the CDR3 is TGCAGTGCTAGAGATCGACTGATTGCAACTAATGAAAAACTGTTTTTT.

This clonotype was counted between two and nine times. This chain links TRBV10-3 with TRBJ2-7; 8 bases align to TRBD1. In germline, CDR1 is ENHRY, CDR2 SYGVKD. The CDR3 has 15 residues. J lost 2 bases, V lost 2 bases, and 5 bases had no gene match. The CDR3 region has the DNA TGTGCCATCAGTGAGCAAACAGGGGGACCCTACGAGCAGTACTTC. Translating it yields CAISEQTGGPYEQYF.

This clonotype was seen at least ten times. The V call is TRBV24-1, the J call TRBJ1-1; D might be TRBD1 (6 bases). This CDR3 has 15 residues. Germline CDR1 and CDR2: KGHDR and SFDVKD. Trimming took 2 bases from V and 3 from J, leaving 12 bases between them. The DNA for the CDR3 is TGTGCCACCAGTGATTCAGGGGCGCCCCACACTGAAGCTTTCTTT. Translation: CATSDSGAPHTEAFF.

The chain uses TRBV4-1 and TRBJ2-7; 8 bases are a match to TRBD2. CDR1 MGHRA and CDR2 YSYEKL come from the germline V gene. V was clipped by 1 base and J by 5 bases; unmatched bases: 7. CDR3 length: 15 residues. The CDR3 DNA follows: TGCGCCAGCAGCCAAGGTGGGACGGGGGGGAACGAGCAGTACTTC. It is translated as CASSQGGTGGNEQYF.

The chain recombines TRBV5-4 with TRBJ2-6; D is possibly TRBD2 (6 bases). Germline CDR1 and CDR2: SGHNT and YYREEE (reference sequence). This CDR3 has 16 amino acids. Trimming removed 0 bases at V and 3 bases at J, with 10 bases between. The CDR3, as DNA: TGTGCCAGCAGCTTGGCTTTGGGACTTGGGGCCAACGTCCTGACTTTC. This translates into CASSLALGLGANVLTF.

This chain joins TRBV18 and TRBJ1-2; D uncertain. Germline CDR1 is KGHSH and CDR2 is LQKENI. V was shortened by 2 bases and J by 8 bases, with 18 bases between the two germline ends. The CDR3 is made up of 15 amino acids. The CDR3 region is CASSPYTGETGGYTF. CDR3 nucleotides: TGTGCCAGCTCACCATACACCGGGGAGACGGGCGGCTACACCTTC.

The rearrangement joins TRBV10-2 to TRBJ2-7; 10 bases match TRBD1. V lost 6 bases, J lost 3 bases, and 14 bases stayed unmatched. This CDR3 comprises 17 residues. Per germline, CDR1 WSHSY and CDR2 SAAADI. CDR3 DNA: TGCGCCAGCAGCCAATGGGGAACGGGACAGGGGATCTACGAGCAGTACTTC. Amino acids: CASSQWGTGQGIYEQYF.

This clonotype was found many times. The rearrangement uses TRBV9 and TRBJ1-2, with 8 bases matching TRBD1. Trimming cost V 4 bases and J 4 bases; bases outside gene matches: 6. The CDR3 length is 14 residues. Per the germline V gene, CDR1 is SGDLS and CDR2 is YYNGEE. The CDR3 spells CASSPTGAVYGYTF. CDR3 DNA sequence: TGTGCCAGCAGCCCGACAGGGGCGGTCTATGGCTACACCTTC.

The chain is built from TRBV5-4 and TRBJ2-7; D may be TRBD1 (6 bases). Trimming removed 3 bases at V and 3 bases at J, with 13 bases between. The V gene's germline CDR1 is SGHNT and CDR2 YYREEE (reference sequence). This CDR3 is 14 amino acids long. DNA of the CDR3: TGTGCCAGCAGCTCTGGACAGCAGAGCTACGAGCAGTACTTC. Amino acids: CASSSGQQSYEQYF.

CDR3: CASSLGTATGELFF. CDR3 DNA sequence: TGTGCCAGCAGCTTAGGGACGGCGACCGGGGAGCTGTTTTTT. This chain uses TRBV7-2 with TRBJ2-2, with D unresolved. CDR3 length: 14 amino acids. Germline assignment: CDR1 SGHTA and CDR2 FQGNSA. V was trimmed by 1 base and J by 5 bases, leaving 8 bases between them.

The chain employs TRBV28 and TRBJ1-4; D may be TRBD1 (5 bases). There are 14 residues in the CDR3. The V end lost 3 bases, the J end lost 8 bases, and 13 bases lay between the germline ends. Per the germline V gene, CDR1 is MDHEN and CDR2 is SYDVKM. The CDR3 DNA reads TGTGCCAGCAGTTTCCGTCCCGGGGACGAAAAACTGTTTTTT. Protein product: CASSFRPGDEKLFF.

Turning to this clonotype: This could be a read error, since a much larger clone is one nucleotide away. This chain joins TRBV29-1 and TRBJ1-1, with D uncertain. Trimming removed 4 bases from V and 8 bases from J, with 17 bases in between. This CDR3 region has 13 residues. The V gene's germline CDR1 is SQVTM and CDR2 ANQGSEA. The CDR3: CSVVSEGSNEAFF. As DNA, the CDR3 is TGCAGCGTTGTAAGTGAAGGGTCCAACGAAGCTTTCTTT.

This clonotype was detected a few times. The rearrangement links TRBV9 to TRBJ2-5; D is possibly TRBD1 (5 bases). Germline lookup yields CDR1 SGDLS and CDR2 YYNGEE. CDR3 length: 14 amino acids. Trimming shortened V by 4 bases and J by 5 bases, and 15 bases separated the two germline ends. The CDR3: CASSTSGARETQYF. CDR3 sequence (DNA): TGTGCCAGCAGCACCAGTGGGGCGAGGGAGACCCAGTACTTC.

The chain recombines TRBV29-1 with TRBJ1-5; D gene unclear. Germline V gene data show CDR1 as SQVTM and CDR2 as ANQGSEA. Deletions cut 2 bases from V and 7 bases from J, with 12 bases between. The CDR3 consists of 13 residues. CDR3 sequence: CSVESGIGQPQHF. CDR3 sequence (DNA): TGCAGCGTTGAAAGCGGGATCGGGCAGCCCCAGCATTTT.

The chain employs TRBV7-6 and TRBJ1-1; the match to TRBD1 covers 9 bases. V gave up 5 bases and J gave up 5 bases; unmatched junction bases: 9. There are 15 residues in the CDR3. The germline gives CDR1 SGHVS, CDR2 FNYEAQ. The CDR3 bases are TGTGCCAGCAGCCCAACAGGGGGCCCTGAGACTGAAGCTTTCTTT. This gives the protein CASSPTGGPETEAFF.

This clonotype was observed a few times. The chain employs TRBV27 and TRBJ2-7; no clear D gene. The CDR3 is 16 residues long. Germline V lookup: CDR1 MNHEY, CDR2 SMNVEV (reference sequence). V shed 6 bases and J shed 0 bases, with 18 bases lying between them. Here the CDR3 reads CASSVGGGASSYEQYF. The DNA for the CDR3 is TGTGCCAGCAGCGTAGGTGGCGGAGCTAGCTCCTACGAGCAGTACTTC.

This sequence joins TRBV19 and TRBJ1-3; D unresolved. V was pared by 5 bases and J by 9 bases, with 2 bases between. Germline V gives CDR1 LNHDA, CDR2 SQIVND (reference sequence). The CDR3 spans 9 residues. For the CDR3, the DNA is TGTGCCAGTAGTGCCACCATATATTTT. It codes for CASSATIYF.

In its sample, this clonotype was seen a few times. J is TRBJ1-6 and V is TRBV9; D not certain. Trimming took off 4 bases at V and 10 bases at J, with 12 bases between the two ends. Germline-derived CDR1 and CDR2 are SGDLS and YYNGEE. The CDR3 runs to 13 residues. CDR3 residues: CASSHPFGSPLHF. CDR3 nucleotide sequence: TGTGCCAGCAGCCACCCCTTTGGGTCACCCCTCCACTTT. Full variable domain (missing parts from reference TRBV9 and TRBJ1-6): DSGVTQTPKHLITATGQRVTLRCSPRSGDLSVYWYQQSLDQGLQFLIQYYNGEERAKGNILERFSAQQFPDLHSELNLSSLELGDSALYFCASSHPFGSPLHFGNGTRLTVT.

The V and J genes are TRBV19 and TRBJ1-5; a possible D gene is TRBD1 (5 bases). Between the trimmed V and J ends, which lost 9 bases and 4 bases, there was a span of 16 bases. Germline V gene data show CDR1 as LNHDA and CDR2 as SQIVND (reference sequence). This CDR3 comprises 14 residues. The CDR3 protein is CASVGRDPNQPQHF. The CDR3 DNA reads TGTGCCAGCGTGGGACGGGATCCGAATCAGCCCCAGCATTTT.